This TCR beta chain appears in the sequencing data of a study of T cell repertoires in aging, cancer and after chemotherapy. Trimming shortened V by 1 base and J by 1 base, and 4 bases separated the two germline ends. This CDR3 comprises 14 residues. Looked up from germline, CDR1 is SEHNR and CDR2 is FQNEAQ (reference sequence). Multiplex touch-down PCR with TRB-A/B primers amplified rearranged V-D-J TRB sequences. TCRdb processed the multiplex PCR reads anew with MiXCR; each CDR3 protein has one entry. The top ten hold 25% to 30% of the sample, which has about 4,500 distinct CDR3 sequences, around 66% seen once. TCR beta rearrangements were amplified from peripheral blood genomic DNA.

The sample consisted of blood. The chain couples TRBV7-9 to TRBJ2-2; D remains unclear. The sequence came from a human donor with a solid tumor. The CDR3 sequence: CASSLEGNTGELFF. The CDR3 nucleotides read TGTGCCAGCAGCTTAGAGGGGAACACCGGGGAGCTGTTTTTT.